This T cell receptor beta chain was profiled in a study of OX40 agonist ivuxolimab in advanced cancers. General observations from the study: Low normalized clonal expansion also occurred in some nonresponding patients.

The germline gives CDR1 SGHDN, CDR2 FVKESK. The CDR3 is 13 amino acids. The V gene lost 2 bases and the J gene lost 4 bases, with 7 bases spanning the gap. As concerns this clone: Its antigen is still unknown.

Clones were sequenced by immunoSEQ multiplex PCR, and TCRdb holds only the in-frame ones, with some missing. The sample consists of about 72,000 clones, roughly 90% of them appearing once. Sample: CD4+ or CD8+ T cells sorted from blood, taken in a trial of the OX40 agonist ivuxolimab. The J gene is TRBJ2-3, the V gene TRBV14; D remains unclear. The origin of this receptor is an adult with an advanced solid tumor such as melanoma, head and neck, liver or kidney cancer. CDR3 amino acids: CASSQISADTQYF. CDR3 nucleotides: TGTGCCAGCAGCCAAATATCGGCAGATACGCAGTATTTT.